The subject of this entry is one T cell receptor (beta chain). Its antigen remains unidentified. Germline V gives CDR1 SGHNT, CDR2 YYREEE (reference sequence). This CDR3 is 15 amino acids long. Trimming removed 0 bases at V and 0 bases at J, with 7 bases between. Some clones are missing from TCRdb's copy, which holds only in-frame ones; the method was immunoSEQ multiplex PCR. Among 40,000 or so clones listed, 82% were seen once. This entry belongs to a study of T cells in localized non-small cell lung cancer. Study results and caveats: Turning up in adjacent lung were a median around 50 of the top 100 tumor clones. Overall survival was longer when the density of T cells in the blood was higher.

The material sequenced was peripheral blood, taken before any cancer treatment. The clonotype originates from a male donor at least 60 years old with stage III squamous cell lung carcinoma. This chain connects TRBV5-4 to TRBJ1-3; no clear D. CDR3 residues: CASSLDSFSGNTIYF. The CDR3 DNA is TGTGCCAGCAGCTTGGACAGTTTCTCTGGAAACACCATATATTTT.